These 32 T cell receptor beta chains share one sample of origin, sequenced in a study of human T cells and chemical hapten exposure. Using its own MiXCR run on the RACE reads, TCRdb lists one record per CDR3 protein. The profile covers more than 60,000 distinct CDR3 sequences, with 8.6% appearing a single time and roughly 1.5% taken by the ten largest. Time point here: healthy volunteer bleed at 6 weeks. From whole blood left unfractionated, total RNA was extracted. The sequenced sample consisted of whole blood. The receptors come from a male donor in good health. Some clones in this sample may be carry-over from other donors' samples.

The sample holds many counts of this clonotype. J is TRBJ2-1 and V is TRBV27, with 9 bases lining up with TRBD2. The CDR3 is 17 residues long. Germline V lookup: CDR1 MNHEY, CDR2 SMNVEV (reference sequence). The trim removed 5 bases at V and 5 bases at J, leaving 13 bases unmatched. The DNA of the CDR3 is TGTGCCAGCAGTCCCAAGCCCCCGACTAGCGGCGACAATGAGCAGTTCTTC. Amino acids: CASSPKPPTSGDNEQFF.

In its sample, this clonotype was seen once. A read error may account for a junction end that differs from germline. The gene calls are TRBV6-4 and TRBJ2-1, with D possibly being TRBD1 or TRBD2 (6 bases each). CDR1 is MRHNA and CDR2 is SNTAGT in the germline V gene. CDR3 size: 16 residues. CDR3 nucleotide sequence: TGTGCCAGCAGTGACTCCGGGGGCCGGGCCTCCAATGAGCATTTCTTC. This sequence encodes CASSDSGGRASNEHFF.

V gene TRBV7-8 combines with J gene TRBJ1-5; 8 nucleotides match TRBD1. Germline CDR1 reads SGHVS; CDR2 reads FQNEAQ. V lost 3 bases and J lost 2; bases outside the gene matches: 6. The CDR3 spans 16 residues. The CDR3 region is CASSFELQGGNQPQHF. In DNA form, the CDR3 reads TGTGCCAGCAGCTTTGAACTACAGGGGGGCAATCAGCCCCAGCATTTT. Complete variable domain (other parts from reference TRBV7-8 and TRBJ1-5): GAGVSQSPRYKVAKRGQDVALRCDPISGHVSLFWYQQALGQGPEFLTYFQNEAQLDKSGLPSDRFFAERPEGSVSTLKIQRTQQEDSAVYLCASSFELQGGNQPQHFGDGTRLSIL.

The chain has TRBV29-1 and TRBJ1-4; possible D gene TRBD1, 6 bases. Trimming cost V 3 bases and J 8 bases, with 13 bases left between them. Germline-derived CDR1 and CDR2 are SQVTM and ANQGSEA. This CDR3 has 13 residues. In nucleotides, the CDR3 is TGCAGCGTTGATGACAGGAAGGGCGAAAAACTGTTTTTT. Its translation is CSVDDRKGEKLFF.

This clonotype was counted ten times or more. The chain links TRBV6-5 to TRBJ1-1, with a possible D match to TRBD1 (6 bases). The CDR3 contains 16 residues. Germline CDR1 reads MNHEY; CDR2 reads SVGAGI. Trimming removed 5 bases at V and 0 bases at J, with 16 bases between. The CDR3 sequence: CASSQQGGGMNTEAFF. Written as DNA, the CDR3 is TGTGCCAGCAGTCAACAGGGAGGCGGAATGAACACTGAAGCTTTCTTT.

The chain employs TRBV20-1 and TRBJ1-1, with D perhaps TRBD1 (6 bases). V lost 6 bases and J 1 base, leaving 9 bases between the germline ends. The CDR3 has 12 residues. Per the germline V gene, CDR1 is DFQATT and CDR2 is SNEGSKA (reference sequence). The CDR3 DNA is TGCAGTGCCCTGACAGGGAACACTGAAGCTTTCTTT. It codes for CSALTGNTEAFF.

This clonotype has a count of ten or more. The V and J genes are TRBV20-1 and TRBJ2-1; 7 bases are shared with TRBD1. V dropped 1 base and J dropped 5; count of bases not matched to a gene: 2. The CDR3 runs 13 residues. Germline CDR1 and CDR2: DFQATT and SNEGSKA (reference sequence). CDR3 in DNA: TGCAGTGCTAGAGGGGACAGCGACAATGAGCAGTTCTTC. It is translated as CSARGDSDNEQFF.

The chain employs TRBV20-1 and TRBJ2-7; D possibly corresponds to TRBD2 (6 bases). Germline assignment: CDR1 DFQATT and CDR2 SNEGSKA (reference sequence). The V and J ends lost 1 base and 2 bases respectively, with 12 bases between them. This CDR3 region has 14 residues. The CDR3 loop is CSARVSSGAYEQYF. CDR3 coding DNA: TGCAGTGCTAGAGTGAGTAGCGGTGCCTACGAGCAGTACTTC.

The gene calls are TRBV4-1 and TRBJ2-3; TRBD2 aligns across 10 bases. Germline loops: CDR1 MGHRA, CDR2 YSYEKL. V lost 1 base to trimming and J lost 5 bases; unmatched junction nucleotides: 9. The CDR3 spans 17 residues. The CDR3 DNA reads as TGCGCCAGCAGCCAAGGGGCGGCTAGCGGGAGTCAAGATACGCAGTATTTT. It specifies CASSQGAASGSQDTQYF.

The chain uses TRBV10-3 and TRBJ2-1; unclear D gene. CDR1 and CDR2 (germline): ENHRY, SYGVKD. CDR3 length: 15 residues. Trimming took 0 bases from V and 5 from J, leaving 11 bases between them. The CDR3: CAISESGANHNEQFF. For the CDR3, the DNA is TGTGCCATCAGTGAGTCAGGAGCTAACCACAATGAGCAGTTCTTC.

The sample holds one count of this clonotype. The rearrangement joins TRBV5-5 to TRBJ1-1; D may be TRBD1 (6 bases). CDR1 SGHKS and CDR2 YYEKEE come from the germline V gene (reference sequence). The ends were cut back, 1 base at V and 2 bases at J, with 21 bases in the middle. The CDR3 consists of 18 residues. CDR3 sequence reads: CASSLLLSLSGANTEAFF. The CDR3 DNA sequence: TGTGCCAGCAGCTTGCTCTTATCTCTCTCGGGGGCAAACACTGAAGCTTTCTTT.

This clonotype was counted only a few times. The chain employs TRBV13 and TRBJ2-1, with 11 bases fitting TRBD1. There are 19 residues in the CDR3. The germline V gene has CDR1 PRHDT and CDR2 FYEKMQ (reference sequence). V lost 5 bases to trimming and J lost 0 bases; unmatched junction nucleotides: 12. In nucleotides, the CDR3 is TGTGCCAGCAGCCGTACGGGACAGGGGGTTTCTAGCTCCTACAATGAGCAGTTCTTC. As protein: CASSRTGQGVSSSYNEQFF.

The chain is built from TRBV21-1 and TRBJ1-3. TRBV21-1 is shown as a pseudogene. This CDR3 comprises 15 residues. CDR3 DNA: TGTGCCAGCAGGCCTCCCAGGGTCGGGGGAAACACCATATATTTT. This codes for CASRPPRVGGNTIYF.

This clonotype has a handful of counts. This chain connects TRBV27 to TRBJ1-1; possibly TRBD1 for D (5 bases). Trimming took off 6 bases at V and 1 base at J, with 9 bases between the two ends. The CDR3 sequence is 13 residues long. CDR1 is MNHEY, CDR2 SMNVEV, per germline (reference sequence). The CDR3 DNA follows: TGTGCCAGCAGCTGGGACTCGAACACTGAAGCTTTCTTT. Encoded protein: CASSWDSNTEAFF.

The J gene is TRBJ2-1, the V gene TRBV12-5; TRBD2 agrees at 7 bases. The CDR3 spans 17 residues. After removal of 1 base from V and 7 bases from J, the junction contained 13 bases not matched to a gene. Germline V gene data show CDR1 as LGHNT and CDR2 as FRNRAP. Here the CDR3 DNA reads TGTGCTAGTGGTTTGGCGCCCGGGTCCTGGGAGGGGAATGAGCAGTTCTTC. Amino acid sequence: CASGLAPGSWEGNEQFF.

This chain connects TRBV5-6 to TRBJ1-3, with TRBD1 as a possible D gene (5 bases). CDR3 length equals 14 residues. Germline V gene lookup returns CDR1 SGHDT and CDR2 YYEEEE. The ends were cut back, 3 bases at V and 4 bases at J, with 11 bases in the middle. The CDR3 loop reads CASSSIDSGNTIYF. In DNA form, the CDR3 reads TGTGCCAGCAGCTCGATAGACAGCGGAAACACCATATATTTT. Full variable domain (rest looked up from reference TRBV5-6 and TRBJ1-3): DAGVTQSPTHLIKTRGQQVTLRCSPKSGHDTVSWYQQALGQGPQFIFQYYEEEERQRGNFPDRFSGHQFPNYSSELNVNALLLGDSALYLCASSSIDSGNTIYFGEGSWLTVV.

This clonotype was counted at least ten times. The chain combines TRBV4-3 with TRBJ1-5; TRBD1 agrees at 8 bases. Germline CDR1 and CDR2: LGHNA and YSLEER. This CDR3 comprises 17 residues. The J segment lost 1 base and the V segment lost 3 bases, leaving 8 bases of the junction unmatched. The chain's CDR3 is CASSQDRVRMSNQPQHF. The CDR3 DNA follows: TGCGCCAGCAGCCAGGACAGGGTTCGGATGAGCAATCAGCCCCAGCATTTT.

CDR3 residues: CAISESGGRYYEQYF. DNA of the CDR3: TGTGCCATCAGTGAGTCGGGCGGGCGCTACTACGAGCAGTACTTC. This chain connects TRBV10-3 to TRBJ2-7; D is perhaps TRBD2 (5 bases). CDR3 length: 15 residues. V dropped 0 bases and J dropped 3 bases, with 12 bases sitting between them. Per the germline V gene, CDR1 is ENHRY and CDR2 is SYGVKD.

This clonotype turned up a few times. The rearrangement links TRBV3-1 to TRBJ1-3, with D maybe TRBD1 (5 bases). CDR3 length equals 13 residues. From germline, CDR1 is LGHDT and CDR2 YNNKEL (reference sequence). V dropped 8 bases and J dropped 2 bases, with 10 bases sitting between them. CDR3 nucleotides: TGTGCCAGCCAAGGGGTCGCTGGAAACACCATATATTTT. Its translation is CASQGVAGNTIYF.

This clonotype has ten or more counts. The chain carries TRBV6-6 and TRBJ1-5; D unclear. The length of the CDR3 is 12 residues. Germline V CDR1 and CDR2: MNHNY, SVGAGI (reference sequence). V shed 4 bases and J shed 4 bases, with 5 bases lying between them. The CDR3 DNA is TGTGCCAGCAGTTTCGTGAATCAGCCCCAGCATTTT. Residues: CASSFVNQPQHF.

Judged by abundance, this clonotype is medium-sized. This chain connects TRBV29-1 to TRBJ1-2, with a tentative D call TRBD1 (6 bases). The V end lost 0 bases, the J end lost 3 bases, and 14 bases lay between the germline ends. Germline lookup yields CDR1 SQVTM and CDR2 ANQGSEA. There are 15 residues in the CDR3. This chain's CDR3 is CSVEEEDRPHYGYTF. CDR3 nucleotide sequence: TGCAGCGTTGAAGAGGAAGACAGGCCTCACTATGGCTACACCTTC. The complete variable domain, with remaining parts taken from reference TRBV29-1 and TRBJ1-2, reads SAVISQKPSRDICQRGTSLTIQCQVDSQVTMMFWYRQQPGQSLTLIATANQGSEATYESGFVIDKFPISRPNLTFSTLTVSNMSPEDSSIYLCSVEEEDRPHYGYTFGSGTRLTVV.

This clonotype was seen many times. This chain uses TRBV6-2 or TRBV6-3 with TRBJ1-5; D gene unclear. This CDR3 contains 14 residues. Germline assignment: CDR1 MNHEY and CDR2 SVGEGT. V was pared by 1 base and J by 2 bases, with 6 bases between. The CDR3 spells CASSYFTGNQPQHF. Here the CDR3 DNA reads TGTGCCAGCAGTTACTTTACAGGCAATCAGCCCCAGCATTTT.

This clonotype was found many times. CDR3 loop: CASSLEATFTDTQYF. Written as DNA, the CDR3 is TGTGCCAGCAGCTTAGAGGCCACCTTCACAGATACGCAGTATTTT. The chain combines TRBV7-2 with TRBJ2-3; D gene ambiguous. This CDR3 is built from 15 residues. Trimming removed 1 base from V and 2 bases from J, with 10 bases in between. The germline V gene encodes CDR1 SGHTA and CDR2 FQGNSA.

The gene calls are TRBV29-1 and TRBJ2-7; the match to TRBD1 covers 9 bases. This CDR3 region has 13 residues. CDR1 and CDR2 (germline): SQVTM, ANQGSEA. With 1 base clipped from V and 5 bases from J, the junction kept 3 bases outside the gene matches. In DNA form, the CDR3 reads TGCAGCGTTGAAGGACAGGGGGGGGACGAGCAGTACTTC. This encodes CSVEGQGGDEQYF.

The table lists this clonotype with a few counts. The rearrangement links TRBV18 to TRBJ1-5; the D gene is possibly TRBD1 (5 bases). V was clipped by 3 bases and J by 5 bases, with 8 bases between them. From germline, CDR1 is KGHSH and CDR2 LQKENI. CDR3 length equals 13 residues. DNA of the CDR3: TGTGCCAGCTCACCCGGGACGGATCAGCCCCAGCATTTT. The encoded protein is CASSPGTDQPQHF. Full variable domain (rest looked up from reference TRBV18 and TRBJ1-5): NAGVMQNPRHLVRRRGQEARLRCSPMKGHSHVYWYRQLPEEGLKFMVYLQKENIIDESGMPKERFSAEFPKEGPSILRIQQVVRGDSAAYFCASSPGTDQPQHFGDGTRLSIL.

The chain uses TRBV4-1 and TRBJ1-1; D not certain. This CDR3 is 15 amino acids long. V dropped 0 bases and J dropped 1 base, with 9 bases sitting between them. CDR1 and CDR2 (germline): MGHRA, YSYEKL. The CDR3 sequence: CASSQEMRTNTEAFF. The CDR3 nucleotides are TGCGCCAGCAGCCAAGAAATGCGGACGAACACTGAAGCTTTCTTT.

In this sample, this clonotype turned up many times. The gene calls are TRBV25-1 and TRBJ2-5; D is undetermined. Between the trimmed V and J ends, which lost 0 bases and 3 bases, there was a span of 5 bases. The germline V gene has CDR1 MGHDK and CDR2 SYGVNS. CDR3 length: 13 amino acids. In DNA form, the CDR3 reads TGTGCCAGCAGTGAATATCTTAAAGAGACCCAGTACTTC. Translating it yields CASSEYLKETQYF.

The rearrangement joins TRBV5-1 to TRBJ1-1, with D perhaps TRBD1 (5 bases). The germline V gene has CDR1 SGHRS and CDR2 YFSETQ. The CDR3 is 13 residues long. V lost 6 bases and J lost 4, with 13 bases in between. The CDR3 protein is CASTGTDGTEAFF. CDR3 nucleotide sequence: TGCGCCAGCACAGGGACGGACGGCACTGAAGCTTTCTTT.

V is TRBV29-1 and J is TRBJ2-5; the D gene could be TRBD1 or TRBD2 (6 bases each). V was pared by 5 bases and J by 2 bases, with 12 bases between. Germline CDR1 is SQVTM and CDR2 is ANQGSEA. CDR3 length: 13 amino acids. In DNA, the CDR3 is TGCAGCGTTCGAGGGGGACTGCAAGAGACCCAGTACTTC. This sequence encodes CSVRGGLQETQYF. Looking up the rest from reference TRBV29-1 and TRBJ2-5 gives the full variable domain: SAVISQKPSRDICQRGTSLTIQCQVDSQVTMMFWYRQQPGQSLTLIATANQGSEATYESGFVIDKFPISRPNLTFSTLTVSNMSPEDSSIYLCSVRGGLQETQYFGPGTRLLVL.

The rearrangement joins TRBV7-8 to TRBJ2-2; perhaps TRBD1 as D (6 bases). The germline CDR1 and CDR2 sequences are SGHVS and FQNEAQ. The CDR3 has 16 residues. The V gene lost 2 bases and the J gene lost 7 bases, with 17 bases spanning the gap. The CDR3 region has the DNA TGTGCCAGCAGCTTATTTGACAAGGCCAGGGGCGGGGAGCTGTTTTTT. Translating gives CASSLFDKARGGELFF.

The V call is TRBV7-9, the J call TRBJ2-1; 16 nucleotides align to TRBD2. V gave up 5 bases and J gave up 9 bases; unmatched junction bases: 10. This CDR3 contains 17 residues. The germline V gene encodes CDR1 SEHNR and CDR2 FQNEAQ (reference sequence). The DNA for the CDR3 is TGTGCCAGCAGCCCCCCGGGACTAGCGGGGGGGCCGATTGAGCAGTTCTTC. Protein: CASSPPGLAGGPIEQFF.

A few counts support this clonotype. The rearrangement links TRBV29-1 to TRBJ1-2; 7 positions agree with TRBD1. Trimming at V came to 0 bases and at J to 5 bases, leaving 6 bases not matched to a gene. Germline CDR1 and CDR2: SQVTM and ANQGSEA. The length of the CDR3 is 14 residues. The CDR3 DNA reads TGCAGCGTTGAAGATAGGGGGGACAGATATGGCTACACCTTC. Protein product: CSVEDRGDRYGYTF.